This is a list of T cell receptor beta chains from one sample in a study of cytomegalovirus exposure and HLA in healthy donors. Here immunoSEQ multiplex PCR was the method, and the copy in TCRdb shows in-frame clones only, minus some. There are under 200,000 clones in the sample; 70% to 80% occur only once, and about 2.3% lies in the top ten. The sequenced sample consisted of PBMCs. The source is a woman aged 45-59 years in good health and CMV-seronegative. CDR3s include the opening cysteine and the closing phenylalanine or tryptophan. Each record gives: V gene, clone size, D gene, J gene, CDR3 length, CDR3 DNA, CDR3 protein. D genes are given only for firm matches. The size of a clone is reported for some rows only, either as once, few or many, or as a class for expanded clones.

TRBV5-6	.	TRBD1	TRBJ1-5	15	TGTGCCAGCAGCACAAAGACAGGGGGGGTTCAGCCCCAGCATTTT	CASSTKTGGVQPQHF
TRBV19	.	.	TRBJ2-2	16	TGTGCCAGTAGTATCCAGTTAGCGGAGAACACCGGGGAGCTGTTTTTT	CASSIQLAENTGELFF
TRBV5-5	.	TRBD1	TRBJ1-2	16	TGTGCCAGCAGCTTGGGATGGACAGGGACTAACTATGGCTACACCTTC	CASSLGWTGTNYGYTF
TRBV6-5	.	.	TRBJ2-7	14	TGTGCCAGCAGTTACTCGGTGAAACGGGACGAGCAGTACTTC	CASSYSVKRDEQYF
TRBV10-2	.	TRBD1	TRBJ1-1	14	TGCGCCAGCGCCCGGACAGGGTTAAACACTGAAGCTTTCTTT	CASARTGLNTEAFF
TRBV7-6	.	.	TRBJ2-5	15	TGTGCCAGCAGCTTAGAAGTCAGGGTGACAGAGACCCAGTACTTC	CASSLEVRVTETQYF
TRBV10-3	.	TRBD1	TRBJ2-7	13	TGTGCCATCCGAGGGACAGGAGAAGACGAGCAGTACTTC	CAIRGTGEDEQYF
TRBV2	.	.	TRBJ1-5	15	TGTGCCAGCAGTGAAGCGACAGGAAGCAATCAGCCCCAGCATTTT	CASSEATGSNQPQHF
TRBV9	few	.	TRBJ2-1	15	TGTGCCAGCAGCGTGCCCGGGACTGGTTACAATGAGCAGTTCTTC	CASSVPGTGYNEQFF
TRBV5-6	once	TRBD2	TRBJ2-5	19	TGTGCCAGCAGCCTAGGGGGGCATAGCGGGAGGTCTGTCCAAGAGACCCAGTACTTC	CASSLGGHSGRSVQETQYF
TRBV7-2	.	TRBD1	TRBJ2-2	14	TGTGCCAGCAGCTCCGGACAGGGTGGCGGGGAGCTGTTTTTT	CASSSGQGGGELFF
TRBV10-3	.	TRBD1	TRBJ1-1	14	TGTGCCATCGGGGAGGGACAGGGGGGCACTGAAGCTTTCTTT	CAIGEGQGGTEAFF
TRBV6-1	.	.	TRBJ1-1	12	TGTGCCAGCAGTGAACCTGGGCAGAAAGCTTTCTTT	CASSEPGQKAFF
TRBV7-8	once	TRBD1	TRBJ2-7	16	TGTGCCAGCAGCTTAGTTATAGGACAGGGTGCCTACGAGCAGTACTTC	CASSLVIGQGAYEQYF
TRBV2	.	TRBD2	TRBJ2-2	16	TGTGCCAGCAGAGCGACTAGCGGGAGTAGAACCGGGGAGCTGTTTTTT	CASRATSGSRTGELFF
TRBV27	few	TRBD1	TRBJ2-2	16	TGTGCCAGCAGTTTATTGGGGACAGGGGCTACCGGGGAGCTGTTTTTT	CASSLLGTGATGELFF
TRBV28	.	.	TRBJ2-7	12	TGTGCCAGCAAGAGGCAAACCTACGAGCAGTACTTC	CASKRQTYEQYF
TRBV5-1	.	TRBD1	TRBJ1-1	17	TGCGCCAGCAGCTTGGATCTGCAGGGGGCATTGAACACTGAAGCTTTCTTT	CASSLDLQGALNTEAFF
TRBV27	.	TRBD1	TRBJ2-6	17	TGTGCCAGCAGGAGAGGACAGGGCGGTATTGGGGCCAACGTCCTGACTTTC	CASRRGQGGIGANVLTF
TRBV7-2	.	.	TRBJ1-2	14	TGTGCCAGCAGCGGACCGGGACTGGACTATGGCTACACCTTC	CASSGPGLDYGYTF
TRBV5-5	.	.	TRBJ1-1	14	TGTGCCAGCAGCCCATTGACAGTTGCGACTGAAGCTTTCTTT	CASSPLTVATEAFF
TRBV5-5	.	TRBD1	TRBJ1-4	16	TGTGCCAGCAGCTCGCCGCCGGGACAGGGGAATGAAAAACTGTTTTTT	CASSSPPGQGNEKLFF
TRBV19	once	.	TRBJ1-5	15	TGTGCCAGTAGAAGCCGGGGCGGACTAAATCAGCCCCAGCATTTT	CASRSRGGLNQPQHF
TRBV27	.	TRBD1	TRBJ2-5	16	TGTGCCAGCAGCCGAGGCCCGGGACAGGGGGAAGAGACCCAGTACTTC	CASSRGPGQGEETQYF
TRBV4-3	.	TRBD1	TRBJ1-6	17	TGCGCCAGCAGCCTGGACAGGGAGAGCTCCTATAATTCCCCCCTCCACTTT	CASSLDRESSYNSPLHF
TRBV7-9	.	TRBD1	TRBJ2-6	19	TGTGCCAGCAGTTTCTCTCTGGGACAGGGGGCTGGTGGGGCCAACGTCCTGACTTTC	CASSFSLGQGAGGANVLTF
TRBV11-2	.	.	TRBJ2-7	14	TGTGCCAGCAGCTTACCTCGGGGTTCGGGGAGGCAGTACTTC	CASSLPRGSGRQYF
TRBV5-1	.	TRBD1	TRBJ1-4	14	TGCGCCAGCAGCTCCGGGACAGGGAGTGAAAAACTGTTTTTT	CASSSGTGSEKLFF
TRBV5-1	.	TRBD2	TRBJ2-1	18	TGCGCCAGCAGCTCACAACAAAGCGGACTAGGATCCTACAATGAGCAGTTCTTC	CASSSQQSGLGSYNEQFF
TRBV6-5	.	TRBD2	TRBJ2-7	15	TGTGCCAGCAGTTACGGCGGGAGGGCCACGGGCGAGCAGTACTTC	CASSYGGRATGEQYF
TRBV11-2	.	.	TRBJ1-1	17	TGTGCCAGCAGCTTAGTTGGGGGGAGGATAAGGTACACTGAAGCTTTCTTT	CASSLVGGRIRYTEAFF
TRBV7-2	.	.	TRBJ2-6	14	TGTGCCAGCAGCCAACCGCGAGGGGCCAACGTCCTGACTTTC	CASSQPRGANVLTF
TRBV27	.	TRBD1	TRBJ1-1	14	TGTGCCAGCAGTTTATCCCCCGGGACAGTTGAAGCTTTCTTT	CASSLSPGTVEAFF
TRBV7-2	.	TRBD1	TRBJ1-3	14	TGTGCTAGCAGCTTAGGGACAGCTGGAAACACCATATATTTT	CASSLGTAGNTIYF
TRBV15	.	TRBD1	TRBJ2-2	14	TGTGCCTCTGGGACAGTAGCGAACACCGGGGAGCTGTTTTTT	CASGTVANTGELFF
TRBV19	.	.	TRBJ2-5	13	TGTGCCAGTAGCTTCAGGAACCAAGAGACCCAGTACTTC	CASSFRNQETQYF
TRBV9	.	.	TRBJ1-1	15	TGTGCCAGCAGCGCGTTGGGTACAGGGAACACTGAAGCTTTCTTT	CASSALGTGNTEAFF
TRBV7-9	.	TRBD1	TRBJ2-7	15	TGTGCCAGCAGCTCTGGACAGGGTGGATCCTACGAGCAGTACTTC	CASSSGQGGSYEQYF
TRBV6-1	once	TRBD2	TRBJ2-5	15	TGTGCCACCCGGGGAGTAGCGGGAGGCAAGGAGACCCAGTACTTC	CATRGVAGGKETQYF
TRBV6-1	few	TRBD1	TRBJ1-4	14	TGTGCCAGCAGGCGGACAGGGGGAGATGAAAAACTGTTTTTT	CASRRTGGDEKLFF
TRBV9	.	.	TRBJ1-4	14	TGTGCCAGCAGCATTAGAGGAGAGAATGAAAAACTGTTTTTT	CASSIRGENEKLFF
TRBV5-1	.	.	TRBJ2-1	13	TGCGCCAGCAGCTCTCAAGAGTACAATGAGCAGTTCTTC	CASSSQEYNEQFF
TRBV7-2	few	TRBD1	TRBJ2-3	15	TGTGCCAGCAGCTTATCCGGACAGGGCACAGATACGCAGTATTTT	CASSLSGQGTDTQYF
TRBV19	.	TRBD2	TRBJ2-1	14	TGTGCCAGTAGTATAACGCGGGGGGGCAATGAGCAGTTCTTC	CASSITRGGNEQFF
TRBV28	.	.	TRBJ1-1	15	TGTGCCAGCAGTACGCCGGGAAACGGGAAAACTGAAGCTTTCTTT	CASSTPGNGKTEAFF
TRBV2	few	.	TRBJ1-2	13	TGTGCCAGCAGTGAATCGAGGAGCTATGGCTACACCTTC	CASSESRSYGYTF
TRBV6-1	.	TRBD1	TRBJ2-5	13	TGTGCCAGCAGGATGACAGGGATAGAGACCCAGTACTTC	CASRMTGIETQYF
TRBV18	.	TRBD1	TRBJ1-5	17	TGTGCCAGCTCACCAAGTGACAGGGGAAGATCCGATCAGCCCCAGCATTTT	CASSPSDRGRSDQPQHF
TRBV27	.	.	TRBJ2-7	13	TGTGCCAGCAGTTCGGCCGGCTACTACGAGCAGTACTTC	CASSSAGYYEQYF
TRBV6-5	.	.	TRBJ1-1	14	TGTGCCAGCAGCTTAGATCGGGTGAACACTGAAGCTTTCTTT	CASSLDRVNTEAFF
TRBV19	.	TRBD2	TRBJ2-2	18	TGTGCCAGTAGTAGGGGACTAGCGGGGGCGATGGGAACCGGGGAGCTGTTTTTT	CASSRGLAGAMGTGELFF
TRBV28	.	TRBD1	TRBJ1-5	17	TGTGCCAGCAGTTCCAGCTCCTTGACAGGGTTTAACCAGCCCCAGCATTTT	CASSSSSLTGFNQPQHF
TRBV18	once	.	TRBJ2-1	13	TGTGCCAGCTCAGATCGCCGGGACAATGAGCAGTTCTTC	CASSDRRDNEQFF
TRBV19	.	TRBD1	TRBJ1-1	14	TGTGCCAGTAGAGGGGGACAGCTGAACACTGAAGCTTTCTTT	CASRGGQLNTEAFF
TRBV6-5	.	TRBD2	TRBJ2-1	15	TGTGCCAGCAGTTATTCCTGGGGGAGGGTCAATGAGCAGTTCTTC	CASSYSWGRVNEQFF